This T cell receptor (beta chain) was documented in a study of cytomegalovirus exposure and HLA in healthy donors. The germline gives CDR1 SGHTS, CDR2 YDEGEE. Trimming cost V 5 bases and J 0 bases, with 8 bases left between them. This CDR3 has 14 amino acids. 13 Jbeta primers and 60 Vbeta primers were used for the PCR. In the source study's methods: As a later analysis found, there were roughly 80 million unique TCR beta chains, of which roughly 11 million were shared. Assay used: immunoSEQ multiplex PCR; TCRdb lists only in-frame clones, some missing. That table supplies the V and J calls and clone size; D and trimming were determined from the DNA. The sample has roughly 260,000 clones; 70% to 90% are singletons.

This receptor was taken from a woman between 40 and 55 years old in good health and CMV-seropositive. Sequencing was performed on PBMCs. This chain connects TRBV5-8 to TRBJ2-2; maybe TRBD1 (6 bases). The CDR3, as DNA: TGTGCCAGCAGTAGGGGGACGAACACCGGGGAGCTGTTTTTT. This gives the protein CASSRGTNTGELFF.